This TCR beta chain was captured in a study of blood T cell repertoires in COVID-19. Study context: PBMCs, B-cell-depleted T cells, or T cells provided the cDNA or gDNA that made up the material.

Germline values: CDR1 SQVTM, CDR2 ANQGSEA. Trimming pared 1 base from V and 2 bases from J, leaving 12 bases between. This CDR3 is 14 amino acids long. Original processing notes: Cell counts per sample came from amplifying reference gene primers. The table came from immunoSEQ multiplex PCR; TCRdb's copy has only in-frame clones and leaves some out. V, J and clone size were drawn from that table, and D and trimming were deduced from the DNA. The sample lists more than 300,000 clones; approximately 87% were seen once. This clone was seen only once. The clonotype comes from a woman aged 50 to 65 with COVID-19, enrolled during active disease. This chain connects TRBV29-1 to TRBJ2-7; maybe TRBD2 (6 bases). Sequencing was performed on peripheral blood. The CDR3 DNA reads as TGCAGCGTTGAAGTGCAGGAGGGGCCCTACGAGCAGTACTTC. This translates into CSVEVQEGPYEQYF.